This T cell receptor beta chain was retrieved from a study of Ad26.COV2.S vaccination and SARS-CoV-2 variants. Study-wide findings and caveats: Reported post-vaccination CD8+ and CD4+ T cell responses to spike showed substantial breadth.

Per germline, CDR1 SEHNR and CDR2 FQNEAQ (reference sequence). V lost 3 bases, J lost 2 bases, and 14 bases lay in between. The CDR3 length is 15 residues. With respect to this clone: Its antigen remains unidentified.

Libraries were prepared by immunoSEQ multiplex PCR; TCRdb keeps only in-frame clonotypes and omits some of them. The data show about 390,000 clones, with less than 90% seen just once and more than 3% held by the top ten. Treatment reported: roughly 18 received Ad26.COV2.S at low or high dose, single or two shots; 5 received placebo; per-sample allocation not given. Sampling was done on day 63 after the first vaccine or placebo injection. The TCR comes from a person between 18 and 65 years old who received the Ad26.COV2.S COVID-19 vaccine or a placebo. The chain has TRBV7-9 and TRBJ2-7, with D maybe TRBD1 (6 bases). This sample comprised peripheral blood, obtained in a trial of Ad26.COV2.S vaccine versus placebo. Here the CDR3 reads CASSFYRDTAYEQYF. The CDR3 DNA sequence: TGTGCCAGCAGCTTCTACCGGGACACCGCCTACGAGCAGTACTTC. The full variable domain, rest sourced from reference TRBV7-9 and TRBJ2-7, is DTGVSQNPRHKITKRGQNVTFRCDPISEHNRLYWYRQTLGQGPEFLTYFQNEAQLEKSRLLSDRFSAERPKGSFSTLEIQRTEQGDSAMYLCASSFYRDTAYEQYFGPGTRLTVT.